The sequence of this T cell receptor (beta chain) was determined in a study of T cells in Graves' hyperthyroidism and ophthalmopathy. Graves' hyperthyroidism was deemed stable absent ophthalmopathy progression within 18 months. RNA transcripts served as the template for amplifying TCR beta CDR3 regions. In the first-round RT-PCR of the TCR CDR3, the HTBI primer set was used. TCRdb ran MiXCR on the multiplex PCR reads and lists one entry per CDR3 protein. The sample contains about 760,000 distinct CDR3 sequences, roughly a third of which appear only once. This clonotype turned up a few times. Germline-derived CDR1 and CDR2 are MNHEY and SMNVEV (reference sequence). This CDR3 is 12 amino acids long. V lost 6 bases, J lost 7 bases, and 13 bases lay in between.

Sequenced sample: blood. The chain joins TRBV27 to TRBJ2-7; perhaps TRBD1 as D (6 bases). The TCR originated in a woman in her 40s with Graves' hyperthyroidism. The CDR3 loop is CASRQGLGEQYF. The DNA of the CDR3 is TGTGCCAGCAGACAGGGCCTCGGGGAGCAGTACTTC.